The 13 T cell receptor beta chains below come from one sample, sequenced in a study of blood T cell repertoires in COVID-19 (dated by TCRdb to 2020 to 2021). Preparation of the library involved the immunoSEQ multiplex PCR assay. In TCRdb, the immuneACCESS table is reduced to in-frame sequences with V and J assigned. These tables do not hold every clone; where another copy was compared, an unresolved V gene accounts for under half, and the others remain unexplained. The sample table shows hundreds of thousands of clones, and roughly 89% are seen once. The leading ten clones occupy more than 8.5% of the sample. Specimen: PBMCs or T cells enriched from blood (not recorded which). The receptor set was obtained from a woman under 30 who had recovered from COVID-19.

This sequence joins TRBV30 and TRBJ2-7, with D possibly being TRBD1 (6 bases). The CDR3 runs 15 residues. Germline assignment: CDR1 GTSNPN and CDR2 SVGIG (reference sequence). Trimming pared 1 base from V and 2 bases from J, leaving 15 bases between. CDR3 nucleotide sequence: TGTGCCTGGAGTGAGGGATTACAGGGTCCCTACGAGCAGTACTTC. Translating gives CAWSEGLQGPYEQYF.

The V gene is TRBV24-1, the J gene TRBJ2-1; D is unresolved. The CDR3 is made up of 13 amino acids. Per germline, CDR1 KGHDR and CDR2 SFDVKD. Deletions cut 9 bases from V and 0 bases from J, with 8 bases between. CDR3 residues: CATEESSYNEQFF. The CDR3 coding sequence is TGTGCCACCGAGGAAAGCTCCTACAATGAGCAGTTCTTC.

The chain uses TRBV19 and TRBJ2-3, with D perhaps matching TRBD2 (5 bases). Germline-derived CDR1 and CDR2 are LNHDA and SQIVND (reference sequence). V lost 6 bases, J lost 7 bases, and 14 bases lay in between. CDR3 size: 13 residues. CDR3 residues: CASRAEGVNTQYF. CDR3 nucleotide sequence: TGTGCCAGTAGGGCCGAGGGCGTAAATACGCAGTATTTT.

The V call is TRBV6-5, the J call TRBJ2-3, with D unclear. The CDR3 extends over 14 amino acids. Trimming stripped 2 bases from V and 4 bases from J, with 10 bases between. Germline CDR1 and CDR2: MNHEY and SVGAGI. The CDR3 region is CASSYEQTPDTQYF. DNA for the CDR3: TGTGCCAGCAGTTACGAACAGACACCAGATACGCAGTATTTT.

The CDR3 nucleotides are TGTGCCTGGAGTTCGGACAGATATCAGCCCCAGCATTTT. This gives the protein CAWSSDRYQPQHF. The genes are TRBV30 and TRBJ1-5; D possibly corresponds to TRBD1 (6 bases). Per the germline V gene, CDR1 is GTSNPN and CDR2 is SVGIG (reference sequence). V lost 2 bases, J lost 5 bases, and 10 bases lay in between. The CDR3 contains 13 residues.

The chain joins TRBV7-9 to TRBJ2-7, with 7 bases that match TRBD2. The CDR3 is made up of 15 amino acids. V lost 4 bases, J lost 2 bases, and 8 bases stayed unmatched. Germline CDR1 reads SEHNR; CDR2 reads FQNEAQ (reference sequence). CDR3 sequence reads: CASSSERGAPYEQYF. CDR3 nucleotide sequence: TGTGCCAGCAGCTCCGAGCGGGGCGCCCCCTACGAGCAGTACTTC.

This CDR3 reads CASSVGTGTYNEQFF. CDR3 nucleotide sequence: TGTGCCAGCAGCGTTGGGACAGGGACGTACAATGAGCAGTTCTTC. V usage is TRBV9 and J usage is TRBJ2-1; 9 bases line up with TRBD1. Trimming cost V 2 bases and J 4 bases; bases outside gene matches: 4. This CDR3 has 15 amino acids. Germline CDR1 and CDR2: SGDLS and YYNGEE.

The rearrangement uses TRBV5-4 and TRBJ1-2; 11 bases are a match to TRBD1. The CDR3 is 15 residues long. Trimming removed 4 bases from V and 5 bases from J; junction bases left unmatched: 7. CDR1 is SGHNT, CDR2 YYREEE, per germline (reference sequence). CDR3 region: CASSGGDRGEYGYTF. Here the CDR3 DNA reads TGTGCCAGCAGCGGAGGGGACAGGGGGGAATATGGCTACACCTTC.

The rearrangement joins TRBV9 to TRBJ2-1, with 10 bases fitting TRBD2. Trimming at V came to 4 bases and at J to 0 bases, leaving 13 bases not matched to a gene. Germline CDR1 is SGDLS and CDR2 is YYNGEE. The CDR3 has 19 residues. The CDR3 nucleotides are TGTGCCAGCAGCTTGGACTCCGGGACTAGCGACAGCTCCTACAATGAGCAGTTCTTC. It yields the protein CASSLDSGTSDSSYNEQFF.

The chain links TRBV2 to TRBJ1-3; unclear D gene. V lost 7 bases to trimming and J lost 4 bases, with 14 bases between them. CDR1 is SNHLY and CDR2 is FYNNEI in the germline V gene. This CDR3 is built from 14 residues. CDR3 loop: CASIPLPVGNTIYF. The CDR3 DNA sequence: TGTGCCAGCATCCCCCTCCCGGTCGGAAACACCATATATTTT.

The CDR3 protein is CASSSSGQETQYF. In DNA, the CDR3 is TGTGCCAGCAGTTCAAGCGGACAAGAGACCCAGTACTTC. The gene calls are TRBV6-5 and TRBJ2-5, with D perhaps matching TRBD2 (5 bases). The CDR3 is 13 amino acids. Per the germline V gene, CDR1 is MNHEY and CDR2 is SVGAGI. V lost 4 bases to trimming and J lost 2 bases, with 8 bases between them.

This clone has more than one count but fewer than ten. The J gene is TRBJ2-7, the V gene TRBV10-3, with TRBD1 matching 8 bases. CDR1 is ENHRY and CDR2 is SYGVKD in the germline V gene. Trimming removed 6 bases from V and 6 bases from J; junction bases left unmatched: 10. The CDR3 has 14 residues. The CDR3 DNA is TGTGCCATCAGGGACAGGGCGGTTGGAGTCGAGCAGTACTTC. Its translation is CAIRDRAVGVEQYF.

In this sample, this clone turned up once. The CDR3: CASSPTKDRWRNSPLHF. In nucleotides, the CDR3 is TGTGCCAGCAGCCCAACGAAGGACAGGTGGCGTAATTCACCCCTCCACTTT. This chain uses TRBV7-9 with TRBJ1-6, with 7 bases aligning to TRBD1. Germline V CDR1 and CDR2: SEHNR, FQNEAQ (reference sequence). Trimming took 5 bases from V and 6 from J; bases not matched to a gene: 13. The CDR3 consists of 17 residues.